Following are 16 T cell receptor beta chains from one sample sequenced in a study of healthy donors' naive CD4 and CD8 T cells. Each TCR library used 500 ng of total RNA and a linear amplification protocol. TCRdb independently ran MiXCR on the reads; one entry per CDR3 protein. The sample contains about 180,000 distinct CDR3 sequences, over 60% of which appear only once. The source material was naive CD4+ and CD8+ T cells sorted from blood, pooled from several donors. These receptor sequences come from a pool of human donors in good health; the sample pools cells from several healthy donors.

This chain links TRBV6-2 or TRBV6-3 with TRBJ2-1; D remains ambiguous. The CDR3 consists of 15 residues. Trimming removed 2 bases from V and 10 bases from J, with 18 bases in between. CDR1 and CDR2 from the germline V gene are MNHEY and SVGEGT. DNA for the CDR3: TGTGCCAGCAGTTACCCTAGTTTGGGGTGGTGGGAGCAGTTCTTC. This translates into CASSYPSLGWWEQFF.

This clonotype showed up just once. The chain couples TRBV5-4 to TRBJ1-1, with D possibly TRBD1 on 6 matching bases. The CDR3 has 15 residues. Germline V gene data show CDR1 as SGHNT and CDR2 as YYREEE (reference sequence). V was trimmed by 4 bases and J by 4 bases, leaving 17 bases between them. Here the CDR3 reads CASSRTTGLGTEAFF. Here the CDR3 DNA reads TGTGCCAGCAGCCGAACTACAGGGTTGGGCACTGAAGCTTTCTTT.

The chain is built from TRBV30 and TRBJ1-2, with 7 bases identical to TRBD1. CDR3 length: 13 amino acids. The trim removed 6 bases at V and 4 bases at J, leaving 8 bases unmatched. The germline gives CDR1 GTSNPN, CDR2 SVGIG (reference sequence). CDR3 loop: CACSNRGFYGYTF. In nucleotides, the CDR3 is TGTGCCTGCTCTAACAGGGGATTCTATGGCTACACCTTC.

In its sample, this clonotype was seen a few times. The junction shows a germline mismatch at one end, possibly a read error. The V call is TRBV5-6, the J call TRBJ2-1; the D gene is possibly TRBD1 (7 bases). Germline CDR1 SGHDT, CDR2 YYEEEE. This CDR3 has 13 amino acids. CDR3 sequence (DNA): TGTGCCAGCAGCAGCACCGGGGGACAGTTTTTGGGGTTC. It translates to CASSSTGGQFLGF.

The chain joins TRBV20-1 to TRBJ2-3; no clear D gene. Deletions cut 3 bases from V and 6 bases from J, with 7 bases between. In germline, CDR1 is DFQATT, CDR2 SNEGSKA (reference sequence). CDR3 size: 11 residues. The CDR3 region is CSARPLDTQYF. The CDR3, as DNA: TGCAGTGCTAGGCCCTTGGATACGCAGTATTTT.

The sample holds a few counts of this clonotype. The rearrangement uses TRBV6-6 and TRBJ1-2; 7 positions match TRBD1. Germline lookup yields CDR1 MNHNY and CDR2 SVGAGI (reference sequence). CDR3 length: 17 residues. The J segment lost 2 bases and the V segment lost 3 bases, leaving 12 bases of the junction unmatched. Here the CDR3 reads CASSYEGGRGANYGYTF. The CDR3 region has the DNA TGTGCCAGCAGTTATGAGGGAGGCAGGGGGGCCAACTATGGCTACACCTTC.

The chain has TRBV27 and TRBJ2-1; D not resolved. Germline-derived CDR1 and CDR2 are MNHEY and SMNVEV (reference sequence). The ends were cut back, 2 bases at V and 4 bases at J, with 6 bases in the middle. CDR3 length: 13 amino acids. CDR3 coding DNA: TGTGCCAGCAGTTTACATAGGTACAATGAGCAGTTCTTC. Protein sequence: CASSLHRYNEQFF.

This chain joins TRBV6-5 and TRBJ2-7; 11 bases align to TRBD2. V gave up 6 bases and J gave up 5 bases; unmatched junction bases: 6. From germline, CDR1 is MNHEY and CDR2 SVGAGI. The CDR3 totals 14 residues. CDR3 in amino acids: CASRARLAGNEQYF. For the CDR3, the DNA is TGTGCCAGCAGGGCGAGACTAGCGGGAAACGAGCAGTACTTC.

This clonotype was seen only once. This chain links TRBV30 with TRBJ1-5; TRBD1 is a possible D gene (6 bases). The CDR3 loop spans 13 amino acids. Between the trimmed V and J ends, which lost 2 bases and 5 bases, there was a span of 10 bases. Germline values: CDR1 GTSNPN, CDR2 SVGIG (reference sequence). CDR3 bases: TGTGCCTGGAGTTCCCAGGGGTATCAGCCCCAGCATTTT. Protein: CAWSSQGYQPQHF.

This clonotype has more than one count but fewer than ten. This chain connects TRBV14 to TRBJ1-2, with 8 bases fitting TRBD1. CDR3 length equals 16 residues. V shed 4 bases and J 7 bases; nucleotides not matched to a gene: 14. Germline V gene data show CDR1 as SGHDN and CDR2 as FVKESK. The CDR3 DNA is TGTGCCAGCAGCCTAAGGGGCGACAGGGGCCGTGGTGGCTACACCTTC. Protein sequence: CASSLRGDRGRGGYTF.

The chain couples TRBV5-5 to TRBJ2-7, with 7 bases that match TRBD2. From germline, CDR1 is SGHKS and CDR2 YYEKEE (reference sequence). Trimming removed 1 base from V and 7 bases from J; junction bases left unmatched: 17. The CDR3 totals 17 residues. The chain's CDR3 is CASSLHPSGGRGLEQYF. The CDR3 region has the DNA TGTGCCAGCAGCTTGCATCCTTCGGGAGGACGGGGACTGGAGCAGTACTTC.

The chain combines TRBV6-2 or TRBV6-3 with TRBJ2-7; 7 nucleotides agree with TRBD2. Germline loops: CDR1 MNHEY, CDR2 SVGEGT. The CDR3 consists of 16 residues. The CDR3 DNA reads as TGTGCCGGCAGCCGCCGGGGGACTACTAACTCCTACGAGCAGTACGTC. Translating it yields CAGSRRGTTNSYEQYV.

The V and J genes are TRBV11-2 and TRBJ2-7; the D call may be TRBD1 or TRBD2 (5 bases each). V was clipped by 8 bases and J by 7 bases, with 18 bases between them. From germline, CDR1 is SGHAT and CDR2 FQNNGV. The CDR3 sequence is 13 residues long. The CDR3 sequence: CASFGTVVGEQYF. The CDR3 DNA reads as TGTGCCAGCTTTGGGACGGTGGTCGGAGAGCAGTACTTC.

This clonotype turned up a few times. The rearrangement joins TRBV29-1 to TRBJ2-2; D is undetermined. CDR3 size: 17 residues. Germline CDR1 and CDR2: SQVTM and ANQGSEA. Trimming cost V 5 bases and J 3 bases, with 22 bases left between them. The CDR3 DNA reads TGCAGCGTTTCCTCAGTGGGGTACGAACGTTACACCGGGGAGCTGTTTTTT. Translating gives CSVSSVGYERYTGELFF.

This clonotype has more than one count but fewer than ten. The CDR3 DNA is TGTGCCACCCAACCTGTTGGCGGGTGGGACCATGAGCAGTTCTTC. Amino acids: CATQPVGGWDHEQFF. The V and J genes are TRBV15 and TRBJ2-1; perhaps D is TRBD1 or TRBD2 (5 bases each). The CDR3 loop spans 15 amino acids. The V gene lost 8 bases and the J gene lost 8 bases, with 22 bases spanning the gap. Germline V gene data show CDR1 as LNHNV and CDR2 as YYDKDF (reference sequence).

V and J are TRBV6-6 and TRBJ2-7; 9 bases fit TRBD1. Germline V gives CDR1 MNHNY, CDR2 SVGAGI (reference sequence). CDR3 length: 15 amino acids. J was trimmed by 0 bases and V by 5 bases; bases with no gene match: 5. The CDR3 coding sequence is TGTGCCAGCAGTAGGACAGGGGAGGGCTCCTACGAGCAGTACTTC. Translating gives CASSRTGEGSYEQYF.